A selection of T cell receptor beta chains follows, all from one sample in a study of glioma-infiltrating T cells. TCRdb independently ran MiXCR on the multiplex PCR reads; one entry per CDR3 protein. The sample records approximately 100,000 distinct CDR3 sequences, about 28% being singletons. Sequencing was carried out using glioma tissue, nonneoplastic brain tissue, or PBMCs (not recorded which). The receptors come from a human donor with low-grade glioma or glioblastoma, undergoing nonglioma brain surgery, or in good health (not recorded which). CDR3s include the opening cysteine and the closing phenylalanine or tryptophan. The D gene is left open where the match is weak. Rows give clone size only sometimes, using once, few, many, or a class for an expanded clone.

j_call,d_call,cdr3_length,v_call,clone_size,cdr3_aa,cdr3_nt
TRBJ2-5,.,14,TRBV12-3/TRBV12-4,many,CASSLPDSQETQYF,TGTGCCAGCAGTCTACCGGACAGCCAAGAGACCCAGTACTTC
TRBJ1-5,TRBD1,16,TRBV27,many,CASSPGGSYSNQPQHF,TGTGCCAGCAGTCCAGGGGGCTCCTATAGCAATCAGCCCCAGCATTTT
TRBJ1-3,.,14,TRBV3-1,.,CASSLKPSGNTIYF,TGTGCCAGCAGCCTTAAACCCTCTGGAAACACCATATATTTT
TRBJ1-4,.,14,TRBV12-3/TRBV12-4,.,CASSSTGNNEKLFF,TGTGCCAGCAGTAGCACTGGGAATAATGAAAAACTGTTTTTT
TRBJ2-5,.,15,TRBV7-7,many,CASSLVGQRSETQYF,TGTGCTAGCAGCTTAGTAGGTCAGAGGAGCGAGACCCAGTACTTC
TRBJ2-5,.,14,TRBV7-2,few,CASSLSDYQETQYF,TGTGCCAGCAGCTTATCCGATTATCAAGAGACCCAGTACTTC
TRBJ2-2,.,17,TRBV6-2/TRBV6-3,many,CASSYRFGEANTGELFF,TGTGCCAGCAGTTACCGTTTCGGGGAGGCGAACACCGGGGAGCTGTTTTTT
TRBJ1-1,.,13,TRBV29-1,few,CSVVTAENTEAFF,TGCAGCGTTGTAACGGCGGAAAACACTGAAGCTTTCTTT
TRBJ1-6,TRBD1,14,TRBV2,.,CASRGTGGNSPLHF,TGTGCCAGCAGGGGGACAGGGGGTAATTCACCCCTCCACTTT
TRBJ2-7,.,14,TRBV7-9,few,CASRHYTNRGEQYF,TGTGCCAGCAGACACTACACCAATCGGGGGGAGCAGTACTTC
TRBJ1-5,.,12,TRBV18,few,CASSPSGQPQHF,TGTGCCAGCTCCCCTTCGGGGCAGCCCCAGCATTTT
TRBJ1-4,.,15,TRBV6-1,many,CASSKQPGAKEKLFF,TGTGCCAGCAGTAAACAACCGGGGGCGAAGGAAAAACTGTTTTTT
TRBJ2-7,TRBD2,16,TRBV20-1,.,CSAPRPLAGGTYEQYF,TGCAGTGCACCGAGGCCACTAGCGGGGGGCACCTACGAGCAGTACTTC
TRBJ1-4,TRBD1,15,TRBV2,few,CASKLAGTGDEKLFF,TGTGCCAGCAAATTGGCCGGGACAGGGGATGAAAAACTGTTTTTT
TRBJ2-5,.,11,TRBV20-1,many,CSARMGETQYF,TGCAGTGCTAGGATGGGGGAGACCCAGTACTTC
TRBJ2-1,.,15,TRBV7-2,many,CASSLQGPNYNEQFF,TGTGCCAGCAGCCTCCAGGGACCCAACTACAATGAGCAGTTCTTC
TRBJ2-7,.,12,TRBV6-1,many,CASTSSVYEQYF,TGTGCCAGTACTAGCTCCGTCTACGAGCAGTACTTC
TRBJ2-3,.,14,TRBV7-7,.,CASSLAPFTDTQYF,TGTGCTAGCAGCTTAGCGCCCTTTACAGATACGCAGTATTTT
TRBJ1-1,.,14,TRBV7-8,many,CASSRLGANTEAFF,TGTGCCAGCAGCCGGCTAGGGGCGAACACTGAAGCTTTCTTT
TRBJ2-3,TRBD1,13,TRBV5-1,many,CASSGTGYDTQYF,TGCGCCAGCAGCGGGACAGGGTACGATACGCAGTATTTT
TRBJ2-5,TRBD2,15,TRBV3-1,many,CASSQPTSGEETQYF,TGTGCCAGCAGCCAACCGACTAGCGGGGAAGAGACCCAGTACTTC
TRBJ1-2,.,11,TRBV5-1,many,CASRDGYGYTF,TGCGCCAGCAGAGACGGCTATGGCTACACCTTC
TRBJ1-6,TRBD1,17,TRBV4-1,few,CASSQDGTGSYNSPLHF,TGCGCCAGCAGCCAAGACGGGACAGGTTCCTATAATTCACCCCTCCACTTT